Detailed here is one TCR beta chain. This clone came up many times. Its specific antigen is unknown. Nothing much larger sits one base from this clone, and base qualities are not available. Via the germline V gene, CDR1 is MNHEY and CDR2 SVGAGI. Clipping removes 0 bases from V and 7 bases from J, with 3 as the unmatched junction base count. Reading from cysteine to phenylalanine, the CDR3 counts 14 amino acids. Solely the CDR3 DNA is kept, with 42 bases framed from the first base. This entry belongs to a study of blood T cell repertoires in COVID-19 (dated by TCRdb to about 2020). Regarding the research as a whole: The collaborator samples originated in the United States, Italy and Spain and spanned the acute and convalescent phases of COVID-19. The prospective study material was composed of cDNA or gDNA derived from T cells, B-cell-depleted T cells, or PBMCs. The dataset comprised deeply sampled blood TCRbeta repertoires from subjects exposed to, actively infected with, or recovered from COVID-19. The repertoires were made available in a free public database intended to serve as a resource for research on the immune response to SARS-CoV-2. The samples were drawn from the first 160 participants of the ongoing ImmuneRACE study and from roughly 1,300 subjects provided by 6 global collaborators. The sample metadata nearly always contained a de-identified subject ID, COVID-19 status, age in years and sex. Where available, HLA class I and class II types were obtained from metadata supplied by the sample provider rather than from assay-based typing. Overall study outcomes, separate from this receptor: How much clinical and demographic metadata was included differed by source and by participant, and the metadata was provided uncurated.

Collaborating institutions collected whole blood in K2EDTA tubes following their own protocols. For TCRbeta analysis, collaborator samples were shipped as frozen whole blood, as isolated PBMCs, or as DNA extracted from either sample type. TCRbeta CDR3 regions were amplified from genomic DNA using the immunoSEQ Assay, a bias-controlled multiplex PCR. Per the original workflow: Within the assay, amplification of reference gene primers was used to estimate how many nucleated cells each sample contained. To quantify the absolute abundance of each unique TCRbeta CDR3 rearrangement, sequence reads were collapsed and filtered. For each sample, productive Simpson clonality was calculated as the square root of Simpson's diversity index across productive rearrangements. Entries here come from immuneACCESS through TCRdb and include only in-frame sequences with V and J called. Some clones fail to appear in such tables; in the studies checked, an unresolved V gene covers under half of the shortfall, and the cause of the remainder is unknown. D and trimming were read from the DNA, whereas the V and J calls and clone size are those reported in that table. This sample lists about 250,000 clones; roughly 84% were detected once. Approximately 4% of the sample lies in the top ten.

Sequenced input: peripheral blood. Recombination connected TRBV6-5 to TRBJ1-2; 9 bases in the junction line up with TRBD1. The sequence was collected from a woman aged 40 to 55 with active or convalescent COVID-19. Here the CDR3 is given as CASSYSGTGFGYTF. DNA sequence: TGTGCCAGCAGTTACTCCGGGACAGGGTTTGGCTACACCTTC.